This TCR beta chain comes out of a study of cytomegalovirus exposure and HLA in healthy donors listed by TCRdb under 2017. With regard to the full study: An earlier analysis of approximately 640 of the donors reported approximately 300 Gb of sequence data and some 100 million unique TCR beta sequences from around 200 million T cells. Roughly 320 gigabases of sequencing data and about 92 million unique TCR sequences made up an early release that covered 500 to 650 HLA-typed donors. The genetic ancestry cluster associated with self-reported Caucasian donors included 81% of the 398 genotyped donors. The study aimed to test whether cataloging public T cell receptors could reveal signatures of past pathogen exposure. The study profiled the T cell repertoires of about 640 subjects by immunosequencing and related them to cytomegalovirus serostatus. Along with the approximately 650-subject first cohort, a separate validation cohort of around 120 different subjects was used. To predict cytomegalovirus infection status, the study combined high-throughput TCR immunosequencing, statistical association of individual TCRs with disease status, and machine learning. In a later analysis, previously published TCR beta repertoires from several hundred donors were re-analyzed and high-resolution HLA genotyping was added so that TCR occurrence patterns could be studied. The later analysis used no new phenotypic data to find candidate immune exposures, relying instead on TCR beta sequences and their occurrence across donors. To decide whether each TCR beta V gene segment behaved as functional or pseudogenic, an earlier analysis of over 500 of the donors relied on high-throughput TCR beta sequencing. Donor age, sex, ethnicity and CMV serostatus were compiled alongside the repertoire data. A later genetic analysis used genome-wide SNP genotypes for about 65% of the roughly 670 donors, treating that subset as a discovery cohort. Every repertoire in the discovery cohort had been generated on one and the same sequencing platform. HLA typing covered class I and class II loci at four-digit resolution. The number of typed donors differed by locus: roughly 620-640 for A, B, C, DRB1 and DQB1; 500 to 550 for DQA1; 606 for DPA1; and 400 to 480 for DPB1. About five DR-DQ haplotypes were handled as single units for association and clustering, since linkage in the cohort was strong. On average, around 230,000 unique TCR beta nucleotide sequences were sequenced per donor among roughly 430 genotyped donors of the cohort, with roughly 20% of those sequences being non-productive.

The cysteine opens and the phenylalanine closes a CDR3 of 15 amino acids. The only DNA kept is the CDR3, 45 bases in frame from the first base. The V end loses 1 base and the J end loses 0 bases, and a stretch of 7 bases separates them. CDR1 is given as SNHLY and CDR2 as FYNNEI, both from the germline V gene. The library relied on the immunoSEQ multiplex PCR assay. For the multiplex PCR, a mixture combining 60 forward primers for TCR Vbeta segments and 13 reverse primers for TCR Jbeta segments was used. The CDR3 region of rearranged TCR beta genes was amplified from genomic DNA with a multiplex PCR assay. The amplified TCR beta libraries were sequenced on the Illumina HiSeq System as 87-base-pair reads. As for how the authors treated the data: A later analysis tallied some 79 million unique TCR beta chains across the 700 or so repertoires, and about 12 million of those chains were shared by two or more donors. A nearest-neighbor algorithm error-corrected the raw reads and collapsed the reads into unique sequences, merging closely related sequences to remove PCR and sequencing errors. Alignment of CDR3 sequences to IMGT reference sequences was used to assign V, D and J gene segments. For a sequence to be retained, at least a six-nucleotide match to both a V gene segment and a J gene segment was required. Rearrangements were classified as productive when the CDR3 lacked stop codons and remained in frame with V and J, and all other rearrangements were classified as non-productive. Following IMGT convention, CDR3 was defined as the stretch from the second conserved V-encoded cysteine to the conserved J-encoded phenylalanine. Sequences without an unambiguous match to a single V gene segment were excluded from the earlier analysis of 500 to 700 of the donors. An earlier analysis of some 500 of the donors classified V segments as functional when productive rearrangements were above 56.7% and as segregating when the standard deviation between donors was above 5%. A statistical classification framework was built to diagnose cytomegalovirus status from the catalog of TCR beta chain sequences. In a later analysis, V and J genes were assigned by comparing TCR nucleotide sequences against IMGT/GENE-DB human TR gene sequences. A later analysis assigned CDR3 sequences and most-parsimonious VDJ recombination scenarios with the TCRdist pipeline. In a later analysis, each TCR beta chain was defined by its CDR3 amino acid sequence together with its V-gene family, and reads without a unique V-gene family were excluded. To address suspected cross-contamination and a sequencing artifact, a later analysis removed roughly 580 highly shared, low-generation-probability nucleotide sequences. In a later analysis, a clonal expansion index for each public chain was calculated from normalized within-repertoire ranks of inferred template counts. In a later analysis, generation probabilities were computed using a VDJ recombination model fitted to out-of-frame rearrangements, and the results were checked against IGoR. In a later analysis, hypergeometric tests were used to score TCR-TCR, TCR-HLA and TCR-CMV co-occurrence, with a repertoire-size bias correction applied to TCR pairs. In a later analysis, false discovery rates were estimated by permuting HLA or CMV assignments 20 times. A later analysis grouped co-occurring TCRs with DBSCAN, adding TCRdist sequence similarity when clustering within HLA-allele-positive subsets. Co-occurrence clustering excluded repertoires with fewer than 30,000 or more than 120,000 public chains, plus five with anomalous nucleotide sharing. As stored in TCRdb, this immuneACCESS dataset retains in-frame rearrangements with V and J assigned. A fraction of the clones does not appear; measured against another copy, unresolved V genes explain less than half of the discrepancy, and the remainder lacks a known reason. Clone size and the V and J calls come from that table; the DNA yielded D and trimming. The sample records fewer than 150,000 clones, roughly four fifths of which are singletons. In total, the top ten clones hold almost 6% of the sample.

What the authors observed across the whole study: In an earlier analysis of over 550 of the donors, most TCR beta V segments were observed in productive rearrangements about 87% or about 30% of the time, broadly matching IMGT annotations. While some public TCRs were present in many individuals, most TCR sequences turned up only very rarely across donors. Strong co-occurrence of HLA alleles, especially DR and DQ, made assigning TCR associations to individual alleles difficult. Correlated functional status among segregating V segments might be attributable to linkage disequilibrium, but an unknown experimental factor could not be ruled out. Because some donors lacked HLA typing at each locus, the association tests relied only on the typed subset. For the cohort, immune exposure information was limited to CMV serostatus. According to a later genetic analysis, donors in an Asian-associated ancestry cluster had fewer N-insertions in productive TCRs than the roughly 670-donor mean. In the study, 164 TCR beta chains were listed as associated with cytomegalovirus. A further reported finding was that TCR beta sequences accurately predicted the HLA-A and HLA-B alleles for most subjects in the first cohort. Because counts were too low, around 17 rarely observed V segments, including chromosome 9 orphons, were left out of the earlier analysis of some 640 of the donors. The sequencing pipeline was judged likely to have produced a cluster of highly shared sequence variants as a technical artifact. In a later analysis, the rate of TCR association differed among HLA loci, with DRB1 alleles having the most associated TCRs and HLA-C alleles having the fewest. The 87-base-pair reads could not distinguish some IMGT-functional V segments, including TRBV6-2 and TRBV6-3, so those segments were excluded. A later genetic analysis associated a missense DCLRE1C variant with V-gene and J-gene trimming of TCR beta chains, and an independent cohort replicated the association. A later analysis found that HLA-associated TCR beta chains were more clonally expanded and had lower generation probabilities than equally common non-associated chains. Presence/absence analyses assumed roughly uniform sequencing depth across donors, an assumption that may not hold. In this cohort, only TCR beta chains were sequenced, and detectable features were limited by the absence of alpha or paired-chain data. A later analysis reported that several top co-occurrence clusters appeared linked to parvovirus B19, influenza, CMV and Epstein-Barr virus. Specific HLA alleles were associated with 15,000 to 20,000 TCR beta sequences at a false discovery rate of 0.05 in a later analysis. The classifier was reported to diagnose cytomegalovirus status with high specificity and sensitivity in both the original cohort and the validation cohort. In vitro tests confirmed that a few of the cytomegalovirus-associated TCR beta chains recognize cytomegalovirus antigens. In a later analysis, most CMV-associated TCR beta chains were found to appear HLA-restricted, with HLA associations seemingly driven largely by CMV exposure. It was suggested by the authors that the approach could potentially be generalized to other disease states and immunological phenotypes.

In total, roughly 670 healthy bone marrow donors made up the cohort. All cohort members were sampled while nominally healthy, although unrecorded immune exposures were likely present. The donor was CMV seropositive and was included in the group of 250 to 300 seropositive cohort members. Every donor gave a peripheral blood sample, and the peripheral blood mononuclear cells from that sample were used for TCR beta sequencing. The Qiagen DNeasy Blood Extraction Kit was used to extract genomic DNA from the blood cell samples. Remarks on this clone: Its recognized antigen is unknown. It has no much larger one-base neighbor in the sample; base qualities were not kept.

Sequencing used PBMCs. The rearrangement combines TRBV2 with TRBJ1-5, with the D gene call left open. This receptor was identified in a woman aged 50 to 60 in good health and CMV-seropositive. The CDR3 sequence is CASSEDSYSNQPQHF. In nucleotide form, the sequence is TGTGCCAGCAGTGAAGACTCTTATAGCAATCAGCCCCAGCATTTT.